The next 5 T cell receptor beta chains were all read from a single sample in a study of vaccination effects on CD4 cells after COVID-19. Profiled with immunoSEQ multiplex PCR; TCRdb holds only in-frame clones, not every one. The sample holds 50,000 to 75,000 clones, approximately 80% seen once. No antigen is known for these receptors. Isolation of CD4+ T cells took place after more than 9 days of culture. The sequencing used CD4+ T cells from PBMCs cultured without peptide, collected before COVID-19 vaccination. These receptors were obtained from a human donor who received a COVID-19 vaccine.

This clone was detected only a few times. The chain carries TRBV3-1 (or the pseudogene TRBV3-2) and TRBJ1-5; a possible D gene is TRBD1 (6 bases). Germline CDR1 is LGHDT and CDR2 is YNNKEL (reference sequence). The CDR3 covers 16 residues. Between the trimmed V and J ends, which lost 5 bases and 5 bases, there was a span of 19 bases. The CDR3 DNA sequence: TGTGCCAGCAGCTCGCGGGGGGCAGGTGGGGATCAGCCCCAGCATTTT. Amino acids: CASSSRGAGGDQPQHF.

The gene calls are TRBV2 and TRBJ2-7; no firm D call. The germline V and J ends were trimmed by 2 bases and 4 bases, with 15 bases remaining between them. The germline V gene encodes CDR1 SNHLY and CDR2 FYNNEI. This CDR3 is 15 amino acids long. CDR3: CASSENLDNLYEQYV. CDR3 coding DNA: TGTGCCAGCAGTGAAAATTTAGACAACCTTTACGAGCAGTACGTC.

The chain combines TRBV19 with TRBJ1-2; 10 positions agree with TRBD1. The V gene's germline CDR1 is LNHDA and CDR2 SQIVND (reference sequence). The CDR3 is made up of 12 amino acids. V trimming: 8 bases; J trimming: 10 bases; junction bases outside the gene matches: 7. Here the CDR3 DNA reads TGTGCCAGTCTAGGACAGGGGGAGATCTACACCTTC. Its protein product is CASLGQGEIYTF.

This chain uses TRBV18 with TRBJ2-2, with D perhaps matching TRBD1 or TRBD2 (6 bases each). Trimming pared 5 bases from V and 5 bases from J, leaving 12 bases between. The CDR3 extends over 14 amino acids. Germline-derived CDR1 and CDR2 are KGHSH and LQKENI. CDR3 nucleotide sequence: TGTGCCAGCTCAATCGGAGGGGGAACCGGGGAGCTGTTTTTT. Protein: CASSIGGGTGELFF.

The V gene is TRBV5-5, the J gene TRBJ2-1; D remains ambiguous. Germline V gene data show CDR1 as SGHKS and CDR2 as YYEKEE (reference sequence). Between the trimmed V and J ends, which lost 0 bases and 0 bases, there was a span of 7 bases. This CDR3 region has 15 residues. For the CDR3, the DNA is TGTGCCAGCAGCTTGGCAGCGTCCTCCTACAATGAGCAGTTCTTC. Protein product: CASSLAASSYNEQFF.